The sequence of this TCR beta chain was determined in a study of shared clonotypes between healthy human individuals. The CDR3 has 16 residues. V lost 2 bases to trimming and J lost 4 bases, with 14 bases between them. Germline V gene lookup returns CDR1 LNHDA and CDR2 SQIVND (reference sequence). Input per replicate PCR of unsorted PBMC was 300 ng DNA, corresponding to around 30,000 T cell genomes. Data came from immunoSEQ multiplex PCR; TCRdb stores just in-frame clones and leaves some out. There are about 500,000 clones in the sample; approximately 77% occur only once, and more than 10% lies in the top ten. Genomic DNA of unsorted samples came from some 90 million PBMCs.

The chain uses TRBV19 and TRBJ2-2; no definite D call. This TCR was recovered from a middle-aged woman in good health. Some clones in this sample may be carry-over from other donors' samples. The sequenced sample consisted of PBMCs. Here the CDR3 reads CASSIPILGFTGELFF. In DNA form, the CDR3 reads TGTGCCAGTAGTATACCAATCTTGGGTTTCACCGGGGAGCTGTTTTTT.